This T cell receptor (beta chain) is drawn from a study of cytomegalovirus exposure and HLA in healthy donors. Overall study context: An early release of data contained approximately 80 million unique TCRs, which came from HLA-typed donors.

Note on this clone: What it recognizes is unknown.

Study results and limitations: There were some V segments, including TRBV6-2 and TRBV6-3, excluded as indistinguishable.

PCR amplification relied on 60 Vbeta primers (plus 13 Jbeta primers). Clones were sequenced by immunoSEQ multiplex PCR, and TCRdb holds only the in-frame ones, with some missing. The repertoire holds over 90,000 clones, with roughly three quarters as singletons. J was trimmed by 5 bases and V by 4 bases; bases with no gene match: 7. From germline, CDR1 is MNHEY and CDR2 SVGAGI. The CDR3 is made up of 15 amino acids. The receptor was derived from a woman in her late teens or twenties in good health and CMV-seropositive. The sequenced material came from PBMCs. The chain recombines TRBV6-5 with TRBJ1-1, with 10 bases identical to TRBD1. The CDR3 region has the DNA TGTGCCAGCAGTTCTGGACAGGGGGTAGGTACTGAAGCTTTCTTT. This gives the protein CASSSGQGVGTEAFF.